These 2 T cell receptor beta chains originate from one sample sequenced in a study of blood T cell repertoires in COVID-19. Only in-frame clones appear in the TCRdb table, and some are missing; sequencing was by immunoSEQ multiplex PCR. The data contain some 180,000 clones, about three quarters of them seen just once; the ten biggest clones take up 2.5% to 3%. The sequenced material came from peripheral blood. All receptors come from a woman older than 75 with active or convalescent COVID-19.

The V and J genes are TRBV6-1 and TRBJ2-2; D is unclear. The germline V and J ends were trimmed by 3 bases and 7 bases, with 6 bases remaining between them. Per the germline V gene, CDR1 is MNHNS and CDR2 is SASEGT. This CDR3 is 12 amino acids long. The CDR3 nucleotides are TGTGCCAGCAGTGAGGCGGACGGGGAGCTGTTTTTT. Translated: CASSEADGELFF.

This clone turned up a few times. The genes are TRBV28 and TRBJ1-6; D uncertain. CDR1 and CDR2 from the germline V gene are MDHEN and SYDVKM. This CDR3 comprises 15 residues. The V end was cut by 5 bases, the J end by 4 bases, with 12 bases between. The DNA of the CDR3 is TGTGCCAGCAGTGACCAGACGGGATATAATTCACCCCTCCACTTT. This sequence encodes CASSDQTGYNSPLHF.